Detailed here is one T cell receptor (beta chain). As yet, its antigen is unknown. This record belongs to a study of T cell responses to AZD1222 COVID-19 vaccine. TCRdb's copy holds only in-frame clones and misses some; the assay was immunoSEQ multiplex PCR. Here the sample spans around 170,000 clones, more than 75% being singletons. Study-level findings and limits: White British ancestry dominated among donors, who included more females, and clonal diversity was possibly underestimated. Of the AZD1222 recipients, only 5 to 7 were seropositive at baseline.

The receptor was isolated from an adult in good health. The sample in question was peripheral blood, obtained on day 0 of AZD1222 vaccination.

For the CDR3, the DNA is TGTGCCAGCAGAGGGCCGGGACTAGCGGGACTCGACCCCTACGAGCAGTACTTC. Translation: CASRGPGLAGLDPYEQYF. This chain joins TRBV2 and TRBJ2-7, with TRBD2 identical over 13 bases. The CDR3 loop spans 18 amino acids. Germline CDR1 is SNHLY and CDR2 is FYNNEI. Trimming at V came to 6 bases and at J to 2 bases, leaving 13 bases not matched to a gene.